Sequencing of this T cell receptor beta chain was carried out in a study of circulating and synovial CD4+ cells in juvenile arthritis. TCRdb keeps only in-frame clones here, not all; method: immunoSEQ multiplex PCR. Of under 40,000 clones detected, just under 95% appear once; the ten largest clones hold about 3%. The CDR3 is 13 residues long. Germline assignment: CDR1 ENHRY and CDR2 SYGVKD. Trimming took off 6 bases at V and 2 bases at J, with 11 bases between the two ends. The origin of this receptor is a human donor with juvenile idiopathic arthritis. The rearrangement joins TRBV10-3 to TRBJ2-7; possible D gene TRBD2, 5 bases. Sequenced sample: CD4+ T cells from blood. CDR3 sequence (DNA): TGTGCCATCAGAACGGGATCAGCCTACGAGCAGTACTTC. Its translation is CAIRTGSAYEQYF.